The TCR beta chain described here comes from a study of HIV-infected patients and healthy controls. There are many counts of this clonotype. TCRdb fed the 5' RACE reads into MiXCR, producing one record per CDR3 protein. Here the sample spans 18,000 or so distinct CDR3 sequences, approximately 18% being singletons. The receptor was derived from a human donor in good health. The sequenced sample was CD8+ T cells from blood.

The DNA of the CDR3 is TGTGCCAGCAGCCCTAGACCGGGGACCAACAATGAGCAGTTCTTC. It specifies CASSPRPGTNNEQFF. This chain joins TRBV7-8 and TRBJ2-1; tentatively, D is TRBD1 or TRBD2 (5 bases each). Germline assignment: CDR1 SGHVS and CDR2 FQNEAQ. The CDR3 length is 15 residues. V was shortened by 5 bases and J by 5 bases, with 16 bases between the two germline ends.